Following are 14 T cell receptor beta chains from one sample sequenced in a study of blood T cell repertoires in COVID-19. Profiled with immunoSEQ multiplex PCR; TCRdb holds only in-frame clones, not every one. The sample shows some 320,000 clones, roughly 89% of them seen only once. Sequencing input: PBMCs or T cells enriched from blood (not recorded which). The source is a woman aged 50 to 65 who had been exposed to COVID-19.

J is TRBJ2-5 and V is TRBV5-6; D may be TRBD2 (6 bases). The CDR3 spans 15 residues. Germline V lookup: CDR1 SGHDT, CDR2 YYEEEE. Deletions cut 4 bases from V and 1 base from J, with 14 bases between. CDR3 in amino acids: CASSQPGRGQETQYF. The CDR3 DNA reads TGTGCCAGCAGCCAGCCGGGGCGGGGCCAAGAGACCCAGTACTTC.

This chain links TRBV5-1 with TRBJ2-1; 7 nucleotides align to TRBD1. V trimming: 4 bases; J trimming: 2 bases; junction bases outside the gene matches: 6. The CDR3 runs 15 residues. CDR1 is SGHRS and CDR2 is YFSETQ in the germline V gene. The chain's CDR3 is CASSQTGDPYNEQFF. CDR3 nucleotide sequence: TGCGCCAGCAGCCAAACAGGGGACCCCTACAATGAGCAGTTCTTC.

The CDR3 loop is CASSPQGWTEAFF. The DNA for the CDR3 is TGTGCCAGCAGCCCACAGGGTTGGACTGAAGCTTTCTTT. The chain recombines TRBV12-3 or TRBV12-4 with TRBJ1-1; tentative D call: TRBD1 (6 bases). With 6 bases removed from V and 5 bases from J, the gap between germline ends came to 13 bases. This CDR3 spans 13 amino acids.

The chain combines TRBV2 with TRBJ2-2; 8 bases are a match to TRBD1. V was pared by 8 bases and J by 4 bases, with 12 bases of the junction left unmatched. The CDR3 length is 16 residues. Per the germline V gene, CDR1 is SNHLY and CDR2 is FYNNEI. CDR3 in DNA: TGTGCCAGCTACCCGGATGACAGGGGTTTCACCGGGGAGCTGTTTTTT. Translating gives CASYPDDRGFTGELFF.

The J gene is TRBJ1-1, the V gene TRBV14, with 8 bases lining up with TRBD1. V lost 4 bases, J lost 5 bases, and 3 bases stayed unmatched. The CDR3 extends over 13 amino acids. The germline CDR1 and CDR2 sequences are SGHDN and FVKESK. The CDR3, as DNA: TGTGCCAGCAGCCCCAGGGGGCGGACTGAAGCTTTCTTT. It specifies CASSPRGRTEAFF.

This clone showed up just once. The chain links TRBV7-9 to TRBJ2-7, with TRBD1 matching over 8 bases. V shed 5 bases and J 2 bases; nucleotides not matched to a gene: 8. The V gene's germline CDR1 is SEHNR and CDR2 FQNEAQ (reference sequence). The CDR3 is 15 residues long. The CDR3 DNA is TGTGCCAGCAGCCTCGACAGGGGAGGCGCCTACGAGCAGTACTTC. It codes for CASSLDRGGAYEQYF.

This clone was picked up a small number of times. V is TRBV19 and J is TRBJ1-2; D not resolved. V was shortened by 0 bases and J by 2 bases, with 4 bases between the two germline ends. CDR1 LNHDA and CDR2 SQIVND come from the germline V gene (reference sequence). The CDR3 is 13 residues long. CDR3 sequence reads: CASSIERNYGYTF. In DNA form, the CDR3 reads TGTGCCAGTAGTATAGAACGGAACTATGGCTACACCTTC.

The CDR3 reads CASSETGRGKNIQYF. In DNA, the CDR3 is TGTGCCAGCAGTGAAACGGGGAGGGGCAAAAACATTCAGTACTTC. The chain combines TRBV2 with TRBJ2-4; 7 nucleotides align to TRBD2. Germline V gene lookup returns CDR1 SNHLY and CDR2 FYNNEI. V trimming: 2 bases; J trimming: 3 bases; junction bases outside the gene matches: 4. The CDR3 extends over 15 amino acids.

The chain recombines TRBV6-2 or TRBV6-3 with TRBJ2-2, with D uncertain. CDR3 length: 15 residues. Germline values: CDR1 MNHEY, CDR2 SVGEGT. V was clipped by 6 bases and J by 3 bases, with 14 bases between them. The CDR3: CASSRVVSHTGELFF. In nucleotides, the CDR3 is TGTGCCAGCAGCCGGGTCGTTAGCCACACCGGGGAGCTGTTTTTT.

This clone has a handful of counts. The chain uses TRBV7-9 and TRBJ2-3; possible D gene TRBD1, 6 bases. Trimming left V 3 bases short and J 5 bases short, with 15 bases between. Germline V lookup: CDR1 SEHNR, CDR2 FQNEAQ (reference sequence). The CDR3 spans 15 residues. The CDR3, as DNA: TGTGCCAGCAGCTTGGGGGCCACCGAAAAAGATACGCAGTATTTT. Its protein product is CASSLGATEKDTQYF.

This clone was picked up a small number of times. The chain recombines TRBV7-2 with TRBJ2-7; D is unresolved. Trimming cost V 3 bases and J 3 bases, with 9 bases left between them. CDR1 SGHTA and CDR2 FQGNSA come from the germline V gene. This CDR3 comprises 13 residues. CDR3 protein: CASSFSYNYEQYF. The CDR3 DNA sequence: TGTGCCAGCAGCTTTAGCTACAACTACGAGCAGTACTTC.

The rearrangement uses TRBV7-6 and TRBJ2-6; 14 nucleotides match TRBD2. Germline-derived CDR1 and CDR2 are SGHVS and FNYEAQ. V lost 4 bases, J lost 2 bases, and 1 base stayed unmatched. This CDR3 region has 17 residues. The CDR3 protein is CASSSGLAGAGANVLTF. The CDR3 DNA follows: TGTGCCAGCAGCTCGGGACTAGCGGGGGCTGGGGCCAACGTCCTGACTTTC.

The V and J genes are TRBV19 and TRBJ1-4, with 8 bases lining up with TRBD1. Germline assignment: CDR1 LNHDA and CDR2 SQIVND (reference sequence). The CDR3 covers 15 residues. With V trimmed by 3 bases and J by 4 bases, 4 bases remained unmatched. The CDR3 DNA reads as TGTGCCAGTAGTATCGGGACAGGAAATAATGAAAAACTGTTTTTT. It specifies CASSIGTGNNEKLFF.

The chain has TRBV28 and TRBJ2-7; maybe TRBD1 (6 bases). The CDR3 is made up of 14 amino acids. V lost 3 bases to trimming and J lost 4 bases, with 13 bases between them. CDR1 is MDHEN, CDR2 SYDVKM, per germline. The CDR3 nucleotides are TGTGCCAGCAGTTTTGGGACAATCGGGTACGAGCAGTACTTC. It encodes CASSFGTIGYEQYF.